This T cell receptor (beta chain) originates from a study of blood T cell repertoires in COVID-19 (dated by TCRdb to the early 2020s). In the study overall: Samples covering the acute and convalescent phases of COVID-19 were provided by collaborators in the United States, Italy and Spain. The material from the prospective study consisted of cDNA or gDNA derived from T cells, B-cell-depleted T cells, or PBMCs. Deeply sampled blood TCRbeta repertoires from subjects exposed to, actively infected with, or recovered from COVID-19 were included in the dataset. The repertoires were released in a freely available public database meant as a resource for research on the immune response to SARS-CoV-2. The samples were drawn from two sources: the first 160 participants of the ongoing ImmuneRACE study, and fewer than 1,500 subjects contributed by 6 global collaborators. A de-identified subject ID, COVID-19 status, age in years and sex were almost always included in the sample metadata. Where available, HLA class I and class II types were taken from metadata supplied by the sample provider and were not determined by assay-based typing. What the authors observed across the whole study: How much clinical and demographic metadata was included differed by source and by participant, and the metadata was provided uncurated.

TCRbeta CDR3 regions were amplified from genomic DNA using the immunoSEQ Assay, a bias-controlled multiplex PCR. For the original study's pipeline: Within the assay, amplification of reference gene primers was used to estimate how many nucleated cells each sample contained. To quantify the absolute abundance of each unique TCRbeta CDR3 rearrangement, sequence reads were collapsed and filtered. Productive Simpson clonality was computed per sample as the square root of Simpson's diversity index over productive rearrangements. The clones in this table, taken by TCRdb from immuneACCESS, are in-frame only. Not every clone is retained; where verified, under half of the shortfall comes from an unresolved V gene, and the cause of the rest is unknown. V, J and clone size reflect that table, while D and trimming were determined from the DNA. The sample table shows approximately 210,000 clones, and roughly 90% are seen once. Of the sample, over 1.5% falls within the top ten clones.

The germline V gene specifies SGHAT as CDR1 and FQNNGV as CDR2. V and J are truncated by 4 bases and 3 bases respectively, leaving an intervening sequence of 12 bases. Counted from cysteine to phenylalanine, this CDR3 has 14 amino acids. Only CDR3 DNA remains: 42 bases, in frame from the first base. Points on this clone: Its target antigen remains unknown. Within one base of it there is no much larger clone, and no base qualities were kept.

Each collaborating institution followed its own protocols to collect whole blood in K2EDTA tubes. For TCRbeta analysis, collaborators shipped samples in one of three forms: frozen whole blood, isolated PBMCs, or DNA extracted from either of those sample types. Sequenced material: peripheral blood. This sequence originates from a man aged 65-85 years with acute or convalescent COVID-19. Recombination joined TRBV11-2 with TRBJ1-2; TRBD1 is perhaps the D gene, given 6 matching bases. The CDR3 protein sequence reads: CASSSLKGDYGYTF. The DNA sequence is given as TGTGCCAGCAGCTCGCTTAAGGGGGACTATGGCTACACCTTC.